Below are 27 T cell receptor beta chains sequenced from a single sample in a study of cytomegalovirus exposure and HLA in healthy donors. Repertoires were generated with immunoSEQ multiplex PCR, while TCRdb's copy carries only in-frame clones and drops some. The sample holds about 170,000 clones, 86% seen once. The material sequenced was PBMCs. These receptors came from a man aged 18 to 30 in good health and CMV-seropositive.

This chain joins TRBV4-1 and TRBJ1-5; 9 bases are a match to TRBD1. Losses at the gene ends were 1 base for V and 6 bases for J; bases not matched to a gene: 4. This CDR3 comprises 15 residues. CDR1 is MGHRA, CDR2 YSYEKL, per germline. The chain's CDR3 is CASSQVQGAGQPQHF. As DNA, the CDR3 is TGCGCCAGCAGCCAAGTACAGGGGGCAGGTCAGCCCCAGCATTTT.

The chain carries TRBV28 and TRBJ2-7, with a tentative D call TRBD2 (6 bases). The CDR3 is made up of 14 amino acids. Germline values: CDR1 MDHEN, CDR2 SYDVKM. The ends were cut back, 6 bases at V and 3 bases at J, with 15 bases in the middle. The DNA of the CDR3 is TGTGCCAGCAGCCCCGGGACTCCTTACTACGAGCAGTACTTC. Translated, it gives CASSPGTPYYEQYF. Variable domain in full (rest from reference TRBV28 and TRBJ2-7): DVKVTQSSRYLVKRTGEKVFLECVQDMDHENMFWYRQDPGLGLRLIYFSYDVKMKEKGDIPEGYSVSREKKERFSLILESASTNQTSMYLCASSPGTPYYEQYFGPGTRLTVT.

CDR3 sequence (DNA): TGCAGCGCACGACAGAATAATGAAAAACTGTTTTTT. It specifies CSARQNNEKLFF. This sequence joins TRBV29-1 and TRBJ1-4; D perhaps matches TRBD1 (5 bases). V was pared by 7 bases and J by 4 bases, with 10 bases between. Germline-derived CDR1 and CDR2 are SQVTM and ANQGSEA. The CDR3 has 12 residues.

The gene calls are TRBV4-1 and TRBJ1-1; D possibly corresponds to TRBD1 (5 bases). Trimming removed 2 bases at V and 11 bases at J, with 12 bases between. Germline CDR1 and CDR2: MGHRA and YSYEKL. The CDR3 is 12 amino acids. The CDR3 protein is CASSQPREEAFF. For the CDR3, the DNA is TGCGCCAGCAGCCAACCCAGGGAGGAGGCTTTCTTT.

The chain couples TRBV7-8 to TRBJ2-5; D is perhaps TRBD1 (5 bases). CDR1 SGHVS and CDR2 FQNEAQ come from the germline V gene. V was cut by 6 bases and J by 3 bases, with 11 bases left in between. The CDR3 totals 13 residues. This chain's CDR3 is CASSLWGKETQYF. The CDR3 DNA is TGTGCCAGCAGTCTCTGGGGCAAAGAGACCCAGTACTTC.

The chain joins TRBV7-2 to TRBJ1-1; D is undetermined. The germline V gene has CDR1 SGHTA and CDR2 FQGNSA. Trimming shortened V by 5 bases and J by 5 bases, and 6 bases separated the two germline ends. The CDR3 spans 11 residues. CDR3 residues: CASSLLTEAFF. CDR3 in DNA: TGTGCCAGCAGCCTCTTGACTGAAGCTTTCTTT.

The chain has TRBV25-1 and TRBJ2-3; D is ambiguous. V was trimmed by 5 bases and J by 1 base, leaving 10 bases between them. The CDR3 covers 14 residues. CDR1 and CDR2 (germline): MGHDK, SYGVNS. The CDR3 sequence is CASSSSEGTDTQYF. CDR3 nucleotides: TGTGCCAGCAGTTCGAGCGAGGGCACAGATACGCAGTATTTT.

The chain links TRBV30 to TRBJ1-2, with TRBD1 matching over 9 bases. V dropped 5 bases and J dropped 7; count of bases not matched to a gene: 8. Germline lookup yields CDR1 GTSNPN and CDR2 SVGIG (reference sequence). This CDR3 comprises 13 residues. The CDR3 spells CAWDKGTGFGYTF. CDR3 nucleotides: TGTGCCTGGGACAAAGGGACAGGGTTTGGCTACACCTTC.

The chain carries TRBV2 and TRBJ1-2, with D possibly being TRBD1 (6 bases). Per the germline V gene, CDR1 is SNHLY and CDR2 is FYNNEI. There are 14 residues in the CDR3. The V and J ends lost 8 bases and 7 bases respectively, with 20 bases between them. This CDR3 is CASPEGGGHIGYTF. CDR3 sequence (DNA): TGTGCCAGCCCGGAGGGGGGGGGACATATTGGCTACACCTTC.

The V gene is TRBV2, the J gene TRBJ2-7; D is possibly TRBD1 (6 bases). This CDR3 is built from 12 residues. Germline loops: CDR1 SNHLY, CDR2 FYNNEI. The germline V and J ends were trimmed by 8 bases and 5 bases, with 13 bases remaining between them. CDR3 region: CASGSQGHEQYF. The CDR3 DNA reads as TGTGCCAGCGGGTCACAGGGCCACGAGCAGTACTTC.

This clone was detected a few times. This chain joins TRBV28 and TRBJ2-5, with D possibly matching TRBD1 (6 bases). CDR3 length: 15 residues. V lost 8 bases and J 2 bases, leaving 18 bases between the germline ends. Germline loops: CDR1 MDHEN, CDR2 SYDVKM. The CDR3 region is CASSWDITGQETQYF. The CDR3, as DNA: TGTGCCAGCTCATGGGACATAACCGGGCAAGAGACCCAGTACTTC.

The rearrangement links TRBV7-3 to TRBJ1-1; TRBD1 might be the D (5 bases). This CDR3 region has 13 residues. V shed 6 bases and J shed 5 bases, with 13 bases lying between them. Germline assignment: CDR1 SGHTA and CDR2 FQGTGA. The DNA for the CDR3 is TGTGCCAGCAGGGGGGGAGGGTTTACTGAAGCTTTCTTT. Its protein is CASRGGGFTEAFF. The full variable domain, rest sourced from reference TRBV7-3 and TRBJ1-1, is GAGVSQTPSNKVTEKGKYVELRCDPISGHTALYWYRQSLGQGPEFLIYFQGTGAADDSGLPNDRFFAVRPEGSVSTLKIQRTERGDSAVYLCASRGGGFTEAFFGQGTRLTVV.

V usage is TRBV6-5 and J usage is TRBJ1-2; D call uncertain. Germline CDR1 reads MNHEY; CDR2 reads SVGAGI. CDR3 length equals 13 residues. V lost 6 bases and J lost 8, with 16 bases in between. DNA for the CDR3: TGTGCCAGCAGGCCCTACGGGGTGTCCGGCTACACCTTC. It is translated as CASRPYGVSGYTF.

The J gene is TRBJ2-3, the V gene TRBV7-9, with D possibly matching TRBD2 (6 bases). Trimming shortened V by 5 bases and J by 6 bases, and 9 bases separated the two germline ends. This CDR3 region has 12 residues. Germline V lookup: CDR1 SEHNR, CDR2 FQNEAQ (reference sequence). CDR3 residues: CASSPRGDTQYF. The CDR3 bases are TGTGCCAGCAGCCCCCGGGGGGATACGCAGTATTTT.

This clone showed up just once. The chain is built from TRBV9 and TRBJ2-5, with D possibly TRBD1 on 6 matching bases. CDR1 SGDLS and CDR2 YYNGEE come from the germline V gene. Trimming took off 3 bases at V and 2 bases at J, with 11 bases between the two ends. The CDR3 is made up of 14 amino acids. CDR3 in DNA: TGTGCCAGCAGCGCAGGGGATTGGCAAGAGACCCAGTACTTC. Translation gives CASSAGDWQETQYF.

The rearrangement links TRBV5-1 to TRBJ1-3; D is unclear. The V end lost 6 bases, the J end lost 0 bases, and 7 bases lay between the germline ends. Germline V CDR1 and CDR2: SGHRS, YFSETQ. CDR3 size: 13 residues. The CDR3 loop is CASKADSGNTIYF. CDR3 nucleotide sequence: TGCGCCAGCAAAGCCGACTCTGGAAACACCATATATTTT.

The chain couples TRBV30 to TRBJ2-1; 8 positions match TRBD2. Germline V gene data show CDR1 as GTSNPN and CDR2 as SVGIG (reference sequence). V was clipped by 0 bases and J by 6 bases; unmatched bases: 7. CDR3 length: 15 residues. The CDR3 spells CAWSVRGGLINEQFF. CDR3 bases: TGTGCCTGGAGTGTACGGGGGGGCCTTATCAATGAGCAGTTCTTC. The full variable domain, in which reference TRBV30 and TRBJ2-1 provide the parts outside the CDR3, is SQTIHQWPATLVQPVGSPLSLECTVEGTSNPNLYWYRQAAGRGLQLLFYSVGIGQISSEVPQNLSASRPQDRQFILSSKKLLLSDSGFYLCAWSVRGGLINEQFFGPGTRLTVL.

The CDR3 coding sequence is TGTGCCAGCAGCATCGACATGGACTCCTACGAGCAGTACTTC. Encoded protein: CASSIDMDSYEQYF. The V and J genes are TRBV5-4 and TRBJ2-7; D gene ambiguous. Germline V gene lookup returns CDR1 SGHNT and CDR2 YYREEE (reference sequence). This CDR3 region has 14 residues. Deletions cut 4 bases from V and 0 bases from J, with 11 bases between.

V gene TRBV29-1 combines with J gene TRBJ1-1; no firm D call. V was clipped by 6 bases and J by 1 base, with 12 bases between them. The CDR3 extends over 13 amino acids. CDR1 is SQVTM and CDR2 is ANQGSEA in the germline V gene. CDR3 residues: CSVIRFGNTEAFF. The CDR3 DNA sequence: TGCAGCGTAATCAGGTTCGGGAACACTGAAGCTTTCTTT.

In regard to this clone: One end of the junction fails to match germline, which may point to a read error. For the CDR3, the DNA is TGCGCCAGCAGTGAGTCGGTCCACTTGCGGCTCTTC. It yields the protein CASSESVHLRLF. V gene TRBV10-2 combines with J gene TRBJ2-7; D remains ambiguous. The CDR3 totals 12 residues. Germline V gene sequence: CDR1 WSHSY, CDR2 SAAADI.

The chain links TRBV12-5 to TRBJ2-3, with D possibly TRBD1 on 5 matching bases. V was cut by 6 bases and J by 2 bases, with 12 bases left in between. The CDR3 length is 14 residues. Germline V gene lookup returns CDR1 LGHNT and CDR2 FRNRAP. CDR3 residues: CASGLGQNTDTQYF. In nucleotides, the CDR3 is TGTGCTAGTGGCTTAGGACAAAACACAGATACGCAGTATTTT.

The chain links TRBV19 to TRBJ2-1, with D tentatively TRBD2 (8 bases). Between the trimmed V and J ends, which lost 6 bases and 0 bases, there was a span of 15 bases. CDR3 length: 16 amino acids. Germline V gene sequence: CDR1 LNHDA, CDR2 SQIVND (reference sequence). CDR3 coding DNA: TGTGCCAGTAGGGACAGGCGGGGGGACTCCTACAATGAGCAGTTCTTC. Encoded protein: CASRDRRGDSYNEQFF. The whole variable domain, filled in from reference TRBV19 and TRBJ2-1, reads DGGITQSPKYLFRKEGQNVTLSCEQNLNHDAMYWYRQDPGQGLRLIYYSQIVNDFQKGDIAEGYSVSREKKESFPLTVTSAQKNPTAFYLCASRDRRGDSYNEQFFGPGTRLTVL.

V is TRBV4-2 and J is TRBJ2-3; 7 nucleotides match TRBD2. The V segment lost 4 bases and the J segment 6 bases; nucleotides outside the gene matches: 13. Germline CDR1 and CDR2: LGHNA and YNFKEQ. The length of the CDR3 is 16 residues. CDR3 protein: CASSRETRLARDTQYF. CDR3 nucleotide sequence: TGTGCCAGCAGCCGCGAGACACGACTAGCTCGGGATACGCAGTATTTT.

In its sample, this clone was seen once. J is TRBJ1-5 and V is TRBV7-2, with TRBD1 matching over 10 bases. V lost 3 bases, J lost 5 bases, and 7 bases stayed unmatched. CDR3 length equals 16 residues. Looked up from germline, CDR1 is SGHTA and CDR2 is FQGNSA. This chain's CDR3 is CASSFRGDRGHQPQHF. In DNA, the CDR3 is TGTGCCAGCAGCTTTCGGGGAGACAGGGGGCATCAGCCCCAGCATTTT.

This clone showed up just a few times. CDR3 in amino acids: CATSKQGPYGYTF. DNA of the CDR3: TGTGCCACCAGTAAACAGGGCCCCTATGGCTACACCTTC. The J gene is TRBJ1-2, the V gene TRBV15; possible D gene TRBD1, 6 bases. The CDR3 length is 13 residues. The ends were cut back, 6 bases at V and 4 bases at J, with 12 bases in the middle. Germline CDR1 reads LNHNV; CDR2 reads YYDKDF (reference sequence).

The CDR3 protein is CASSFSVRGNTEAFF. CDR3 DNA sequence: TGCGCCAGCAGCTTCTCAGTTAGGGGGAACACTGAAGCTTTCTTT. This chain links TRBV5-1 with TRBJ1-1; TRBD1 might be the D (5 bases). The V end was cut by 2 bases, the J end by 1 base, with 12 bases between. Germline loops: CDR1 SGHRS, CDR2 YFSETQ. This CDR3 comprises 15 residues.

This clone has a single count. The chain combines TRBV4-1 with TRBJ2-1; D is uncertain. The CDR3 is 13 residues long. Germline lookup yields CDR1 MGHRA and CDR2 YSYEKL. V lost 4 bases, J lost 5 bases, and 9 bases lay in between. For the CDR3, the DNA is TGCGCCAGCAGCCGGTTCAGAAACAATGAGCAGTTCTTC. Protein: CASSRFRNNEQFF.